This paragraph covers one TCR beta chain sequence. The entry originates in a study of immune characterization of retroperitoneal liposarcoma. TCRdb recomputed calls from the PCR reads with MiXCR, one row per CDR3 protein. Of fewer than 9,500 distinct CDR3 sequences listed, around 40% are singletons. The CDR3 extends over 15 amino acids. The germline V gene has CDR1 KGHDR and CDR2 SFDVKD. This sequence originates from a male donor with retroperitoneal liposarcoma. The chain combines TRBV24-1 with TRBJ2-3; 7 bases are shared with TRBD1. The J call may be faulty, since TRBJ2-7 better matches the DNA end. Sequenced input: tumor tissue. CDR3 amino acids: CATSDPGTAYNEQYF. DNA of the CDR3: TGTGCCACCAGTGATCCCGGGACAGCTTACAATGAGCAGTACTTC.